Given below is one T cell receptor (beta chain) in context. Its target is not known. Measured with immunoSEQ multiplex PCR; TCRdb has only the in-frame clones, and not every one. The table includes about 12,000 clones, 90% detected once. Germline V gives CDR1 DFQATT, CDR2 SNEGSKA (reference sequence). CDR3 length: 11 amino acids. The germline V and J ends were trimmed by 3 bases and 10 bases, with 10 bases remaining between them. The data were taken from a study of chemoradiotherapy in HPV16-positive cancers. Study results and caveats: Only a couple of HPV16-positive patients supplied the functional HPV-specificity definition. Candidate HPV-specific clones and E7-related TCR motifs grew in tumor during treatment.

The material was obtained from a patient who underwent chemoradiotherapy. V gene TRBV20-1 combines with J gene TRBJ2-1, with D possibly being TRBD2 (5 bases). The sequence was obtained from a human donor with HPV-associated anogenital cancer. The CDR3 sequence is CSARGAGEQFF. The CDR3 nucleotides are TGCAGTGCTAGGGGAGCCGGGGAGCAGTTCTTC.